What follows are 31 T cell receptor beta chains derived from one specimen sequenced in a study of post-analysis software for immune sequencing data. Study-wide results and caveats: TRBV5-6, TRBV5-1 and TRBV20-1 were among 4 or 5 TRBV segments more frequent in patients than controls.

These TCRs' antigens remain unknown. Unique molecular identifiers tagged the TCR beta cDNA libraries. TCRdb processed the PCR reads anew with MiXCR; each CDR3 protein has one entry. Of 250,000 to 300,000 distinct CDR3 sequences listed, 30% to 45% were seen once; the top ten hold 4.5% to 5.5%. Sequencing was carried out using blood. These receptors were taken from a girl aged 5 to 17 with multiple sclerosis.

In its sample, this clonotype was seen many times. V gene TRBV2 combines with J gene TRBJ2-5; TRBD2 aligns across 10 bases. The CDR3 is 17 residues long. With V trimmed by 4 bases and J by 3 bases, 11 bases remained unmatched. In germline, CDR1 is SNHLY, CDR2 FYNNEI. CDR3 DNA sequence: TGTGCCAGCAGTGGAGGACTCGGGCTAGCGGGGGAAGAGACCCAGTACTTC. It codes for CASSGGLGLAGEETQYF.

Comments on this clonotype: Given a much more abundant clone one base away, this may be a read error. This sequence joins TRBV12-3 or TRBV12-4 and TRBJ1-2, with a tentative D call TRBD1 (6 bases). CDR3 size: 13 residues. This CDR3 is CASNRQATYGDTF. The CDR3 bases are TGTGCCAGCAACCGACAGGCCACCTATGGCGACACCTTC.

V is TRBV11-2 and J is TRBJ1-1, with D unresolved. V shed 1 base and J shed 0 bases, with 12 bases lying between them. CDR1 SGHAT and CDR2 FQNNGV come from the germline V gene. The CDR3 is 16 amino acids. CDR3 coding DNA: TGTGCCAGCAGCTTAGTGGATCCGGGGATGAACACTGAAGCTTTCTTT. Translation: CASSLVDPGMNTEAFF.

The chain is built from TRBV20-1 and TRBJ2-1, with D unresolved. The germline V and J ends were trimmed by 7 bases and 4 bases, with 20 bases remaining between them. Germline CDR1 is DFQATT and CDR2 is SNEGSKA (reference sequence). The CDR3 consists of 15 residues. CDR3 amino acids: CSVPDSQRSYNEQFF. Here the CDR3 DNA reads TGCAGTGTGCCCGATTCGCAGAGATCGTACAATGAGCAGTTCTTC.

V gene TRBV15 combines with J gene TRBJ2-1, with 8 bases lining up with TRBD1. The CDR3 sequence is 15 residues long. Germline CDR1 and CDR2: LNHNV and YYDKDF (reference sequence). Losses at the gene ends were 1 base for V and 8 bases for J; bases not matched to a gene: 7. The CDR3 DNA reads TGTGCCACCAGCAGAGGGCAGGGGGCGCAAGATGAGCAGTTCTTC. It translates to CATSRGQGAQDEQFF.

The chain links TRBV5-1 to TRBJ2-5; TRBD1 matches 9 bases. The CDR3 runs 15 residues. CDR1 SGHRS and CDR2 YFSETQ come from the germline V gene. The ends lost 0 bases at V and 3 bases at J; junction bases unmatched: 3. CDR3 coding DNA: TGCGCCAGCAGCTTGGCCAGGACAGGGGAAGAGACCCAGTACTTC. Translated, it gives CASSLARTGEETQYF.

This clonotype appeared many times. This chain connects TRBV5-1 to TRBJ1-1; D unresolved. Trimming left V 4 bases short and J 1 base short, with 11 bases between. The CDR3 sequence is 14 residues long. In germline, CDR1 is SGHRS, CDR2 YFSETQ. Here the CDR3 reads CASSTAAENTEAFF. The CDR3 nucleotides read TGCGCCAGCAGCACAGCGGCTGAGAACACTGAAGCTTTCTTT. The variable domain in full, completed from reference TRBV5-1 and TRBJ1-1, reads KAGVTQTPRYLIKTRGQQVTLSCSPISGHRSVSWYQQTPGQGLQFLFEYFSETQRNKGNFPGRFSGRQFSNSRSEMNVSTLELGDSALYLCASSTAAENTEAFFGQGTRLTVV.

In regard to this clonotype: Without the conserved terminal phenylalanine or tryptophan, this CDR3 likely stems from a read error. The DNA is left out, because the CDR3 cannot be placed on it with certainty; the CDR3 is given as TCRdb lists it. This chain joins TRBV7-3 and TRBJ2-1. Germline V lookup: CDR1 SGHTA, CDR2 FQGTGA. The CDR3 sequence runs 15 residues, both termini included. CDR3 protein: CASSLTQGNGYTFGS.

This clonotype was detected many times. The chain carries TRBV6-1 and TRBJ1-2; weak D call: TRBD1 (5 bases). The CDR3 is 13 residues long. Germline V gene sequence: CDR1 MNHNS, CDR2 SASEGT. Deletions cut 4 bases from V and 5 bases from J, with 11 bases between. The CDR3 protein is CASSAGVVYGYTF. The CDR3 region has the DNA TGTGCCAGCAGTGCGGGGGTGGTGTATGGCTACACCTTC.

This clonotype has a handful of counts. This clone may be a read error of a much larger clone one base away. This chain links TRBV20-1 with TRBJ1-2; a weak D match, TRBD1 (5 bases). Germline V lookup: CDR1 DFQATT, CDR2 SNEGSKA (reference sequence). The CDR3 covers 12 residues. CDR3 DNA sequence: TGCAGTGCTGCGACAGTTAACTATGGCTGCACCTTC. It is translated as CSAATVNYGCTF.

The rearrangement joins TRBV12-3 or TRBV12-4 to TRBJ2-3; D is ambiguous. CDR3 length: 12 amino acids. Trimming left V 6 bases short and J 4 bases short, with 8 bases between. The CDR3 DNA follows: TGTGCCAGCAGCAATACCGCAGATACGCAGTATTTT. This translates into CASSNTADTQYF.

This chain connects TRBV10-3 to TRBJ2-7, with D perhaps TRBD1 or TRBD2 (5 bases each). The CDR3 extends over 16 amino acids. Germline CDR1 ENHRY, CDR2 SYGVKD. Deletions cut 3 bases from V and 0 bases from J, with 15 bases between. CDR3 DNA: TGTGCCATCAGTGATGACCGGGACCCCACCTCCTACGAGCAGTACTTC. Its protein product is CAISDDRDPTSYEQYF.

The chain recombines TRBV12-3 or TRBV12-4 with TRBJ2-7; D not certain. This CDR3 spans 13 amino acids. Trimming shortened V by 4 bases and J by 2 bases, and 9 bases separated the two germline ends. CDR3 loop: CASSSNPTYEQYF. DNA of the CDR3: TGTGCCAGCAGTTCTAATCCCACCTACGAGCAGTACTTC.

This clonotype was seen ten or more times. This chain uses TRBV6-2 or TRBV6-3 with TRBJ1-2, with D maybe TRBD1 (5 bases). The CDR3 extends over 14 amino acids. Per the germline V gene, CDR1 is MNHEY and CDR2 is SVGEGT. Between the trimmed V and J ends, which lost 4 bases and 4 bases, there was a span of 13 bases. The CDR3 reads CASSSRGWAYGYTF. The CDR3 DNA reads TGTGCCAGCAGTTCCCGGGGGTGGGCCTATGGCTACACCTTC.

At least ten counts were recorded for this clonotype. A single base separates this from a much larger clone, so it may be a read error. The chain employs TRBV7-9 and TRBJ2-7, with no clear D. The CDR3 spans 13 residues. V lost 4 bases and J lost 3, with 10 bases in between. Per germline, CDR1 SEHNR and CDR2 FQNEAQ (reference sequence). In nucleotides, the CDR3 is TGTGCCAGCAGCTCAGATGACCGCTACGAGCAGTACTTC. It is translated as CASSSDDRYEQYF.

Notes on this clonotype: A much larger clonotype is one base distant, so this may be a read error. The chain carries TRBV3-1 and TRBJ2-1; 9 bases align to TRBD2. The J call may be wrong; the DNA end is better matched by TRBJ2-7. This CDR3 contains 19 residues. The germline V gene encodes CDR1 LGHDT and CDR2 YNNKEL (reference sequence). The CDR3 sequence is CASSQNLIGGGASYNEQYF. CDR3 bases: TGTGCCAGCAGCCAGAACCTTATAGGCGGGGGGGCCTCCTACAATGAGCAGTACTTC.

This clonotype was found a few times. V gene TRBV12-3 or TRBV12-4 combines with J gene TRBJ2-1, with 14 bases identical to TRBD2. The V segment lost 8 bases and the J segment 0 bases; nucleotides outside the gene matches: 6. This CDR3 has 17 residues. For the CDR3, the DNA is TGTGCCAGCCGGGGACTAGCGGGAGAAAGCTCCTACAATGAGCAGTTCTTC. This sequence encodes CASRGLAGESSYNEQFF.

The V gene is TRBV20-1, the J gene TRBJ1-1; 8 positions agree with TRBD1. This CDR3 is built from 14 residues. V trimming: 2 bases; J trimming: 4 bases; junction bases outside the gene matches: 6. CDR1 DFQATT and CDR2 SNEGSKA come from the germline V gene (reference sequence). The CDR3 bases are TGCAGTGCTAGACCACAGGGGGGGTGCACTGAAGCTTTCTTT. Translated: CSARPQGGCTEAFF.

This clonotype showed up many times. V is TRBV7-9 and J is TRBJ2-1; 14 bases are a match to TRBD2. Germline CDR1 SEHNR, CDR2 FQNEAQ (reference sequence). The V gene end was trimmed by 5 bases and the J gene end by 8 bases; junction bases not matched to a gene: 8. This CDR3 contains 16 residues. CDR3 coding DNA: TGTGCCAGCAGCATCGGGACTAGCGGGGGAGGGGATGAGCAGTTCTTC. Protein product: CASSIGTSGGGDEQFF.

This clonotype was observed a handful of times. The chain combines TRBV7-9 with TRBJ2-7; D is unclear. CDR3 size: 12 residues. With 5 bases removed from V and 6 bases from J, the gap between germline ends came to 11 bases. Germline V gene data show CDR1 as SEHNR and CDR2 as FQNEAQ (reference sequence). The CDR3 spells CASSPSRGEQYF. CDR3 nucleotides: TGTGCCAGCAGCCCCTCGAGAGGCGAGCAGTACTTC.

This chain connects TRBV7-2 to TRBJ1-3; the D gene is possibly TRBD1 (5 bases). V lost 8 bases to trimming and J lost 2 bases, with 16 bases between them. Looked up from germline, CDR1 is SGHTA and CDR2 is FQGNSA. This CDR3 contains 15 residues. The CDR3 sequence is CASSMYGTAGNTIYF. The DNA of the CDR3 is TGTGCCAGCTCCATGTACGGGACCGCTGGAAACACCATATATTTT.

This clonotype has a count of ten or more. The chain carries TRBV12-3 or TRBV12-4 and TRBJ1-5, with 7 bases matching TRBD1. This CDR3 has 15 amino acids. The V segment lost 6 bases and the J segment 1 base; nucleotides outside the gene matches: 6. The CDR3 here is CASSMTGSSNQPQHF. As DNA, the CDR3 is TGTGCCAGCAGCATGACAGGGTCCAGCAATCAGCCCCAGCATTTT.

This clonotype was detected ten times or more. The genes are TRBV12-3 or TRBV12-4 and TRBJ2-1; 10 bases are shared with TRBD2. This CDR3 has 14 amino acids. The J segment lost 7 bases and the V segment lost 6 bases, leaving 6 bases of the junction unmatched. The CDR3 nucleotides read TGTGCCAGCAGCCCCAGCGGGGGGGCGAATGAGCAGTTCTTC. This encodes CASSPSGGANEQFF.

This clonotype was seen only a few times. This sequence joins TRBV12-3 or TRBV12-4 and TRBJ1-1; D gene uncertain. CDR3 length equals 14 residues. Trimming took 6 bases from V and 6 from J, leaving 17 bases between them. In DNA, the CDR3 is TGTGCCAGCAGACAGAACGGGCTCTACGCTGAAGCTTTCTTT. Translated: CASRQNGLYAEAFF.

Comment on this clonotype: An end of the junction differs from the germline gene, which may be a read error. In nucleotides, the CDR3 is TGTGCCAGCAGCCAAGAGAGGGGGTCTTACGGGCAGTACTTC. Protein: CASSQERGSYGQYF. This rearrangement joins TRBV4-2 to TRBJ2-7, with a weak D call TRBD1 (6 bases). The length of the CDR3 is 14 residues. Germline-derived CDR1 and CDR2 are LGHNA and YNFKEQ.

This clonotype was picked up a small number of times. This rearrangement joins TRBV4-2 to TRBJ2-7; perhaps TRBD1 as D (5 bases). CDR1 and CDR2 from the germline V gene are LGHNA and YNFKEQ. V gave up 4 bases and J gave up 0 bases, with 7 bases separating them. The CDR3 is made up of 13 amino acids. CDR3 amino acids: CASSPQGSYEQYF. CDR3 in DNA: TGTGCCAGCAGCCCCCAGGGCTCCTACGAGCAGTACTTC.

Notes on this clonotype: A much larger clone differs by one base, so this may be a read error. The chain employs TRBV4-1 and TRBJ2-5, with 9 bases identical to TRBD2. The germline V gene encodes CDR1 MGHRA and CDR2 YSYEKL. Losses at the gene ends were 0 bases for V and 11 bases for J; bases not matched to a gene: 19. The CDR3 is made up of 18 amino acids. CDR3 residues: CASSQENSVGSGGNEQYF. The CDR3 DNA sequence: TGCGCCAGCAGCCAAGAGAATTCCGTCGGTAGCGGGGGCAATGAGCAGTACTTC.

This clonotype was seen repeatedly, ten times or more. This chain links TRBV5-1 with TRBJ2-3; D gene uncertain. The germline gives CDR1 SGHRS, CDR2 YFSETQ. CDR3 length: 12 amino acids. Trimming left V 4 bases short and J 5 bases short, with 8 bases between. CDR3 in amino acids: CASSLTIDTQYF. CDR3 sequence (DNA): TGCGCCAGCAGCCTCACGATAGATACGCAGTATTTT. The full variable domain, in which reference TRBV5-1 and TRBJ2-3 provide the parts outside the CDR3, is KAGVTQTPRYLIKTRGQQVTLSCSPISGHRSVSWYQQTPGQGLQFLFEYFSETQRNKGNFPGRFSGRQFSNSRSEMNVSTLELGDSALYLCASSLTIDTQYFGPGTRLTVL.

The sample holds many counts of this clonotype. The CDR3 here is CASSLKGKDYEQYF. The CDR3 bases are TGTGCCAGCAGCTTAAAAGGAAAGGACTACGAGCAGTACTTC. The chain couples TRBV7-3 to TRBJ2-7; D is uncertain. V dropped 1 base and J dropped 3 bases, with 10 bases sitting between them. CDR3 size: 14 residues. Germline-derived CDR1 and CDR2 are SGHTA and FQGTGA.

This clonotype appeared many times. V and J are TRBV6-1 and TRBJ1-2; D might be TRBD1 (6 bases). The CDR3 totals 16 residues. Germline CDR1 reads MNHNS; CDR2 reads SASEGT. Between the trimmed V and J ends, which lost 4 bases and 2 bases, there was a span of 17 bases. The CDR3 nucleotides read TGTGCCAGCAGTGCACTACAGGGACTTGGGAACTATGGCTACACCTTC. Protein product: CASSALQGLGNYGYTF.

The chain recombines TRBV29-1 with TRBJ2-3, with a possible D match to TRBD1 (5 bases). V lost 7 bases, J lost 5 bases, and 13 bases lay in between. CDR3 length equals 12 residues. Germline V gene sequence: CDR1 SQVTM, CDR2 ANQGSEA. CDR3 sequence: CSADIGIDTQYF. The DNA of the CDR3 is TGCAGCGCGGACATCGGCATAGATACGCAGTATTTT.